The 9 T cell receptor beta chains below were found in one sample sequenced in a study of OX40 agonist ivuxolimab in advanced cancers. To prepare the library, the immunoSEQ multiplex PCR assay was applied. TCRdb took over this immuneACCESS table, retaining in-frame rearrangements with V and J assigned. Such tables are incomplete; in checked studies, under half of the missing clones stem from an unresolved V gene, and the remainder is unexplained. The sample records tens of thousands of clones, roughly 80% of which are singletons. 5% of the sample is in the top ten clones. This sample comprised CD4+ or CD8+ T cells sorted from blood, obtained in a trial of the OX40 agonist ivuxolimab. The receptors stem from an adult with an advanced solid tumor such as melanoma, head and neck, liver or kidney cancer.

This chain connects TRBV30 to TRBJ2-1, with D unresolved. CDR3 length: 8 residues. Germline CDR1 and CDR2: GTSNPN and SVGIG (reference sequence). V was clipped by 7 bases and J by 7 bases, with 2 bases between them. The CDR3 loop reads CAFNEQFF. Here the CDR3 DNA reads TGTGCCTTTAATGAGCAGTTCTTC.

The chain carries TRBV5-6 and TRBJ2-7; 7 nucleotides agree with TRBD2. Germline trimming cut 3 bases from V and 4 bases from J; bases unmatched to any gene: 10. The length of the CDR3 is 15 residues. Per germline, CDR1 SGHDT and CDR2 YYEEEE. The CDR3 region has the DNA TGTGCCAGCAGCTCCTTAGGGCTAGCGGATTACGAGCAGTACTTC. As protein: CASSSLGLADYEQYF.

The chain joins TRBV11-2 to TRBJ2-4, with D possibly TRBD1 on 6 matching bases. The V end lost 4 bases, the J end lost 3 bases, and 10 bases lay between the germline ends. Germline assignment: CDR1 SGHAT and CDR2 FQNNGV. There are 14 residues in the CDR3. The CDR3 DNA is TGTGCCAGCAGCTACAGGGCCGGCAAAAACATTCAGTACTTC. Protein sequence: CASSYRAGKNIQYF.

The chain couples TRBV29-1 to TRBJ2-1; 12 bases align to TRBD2. The V segment lost 6 bases and the J segment 8 bases; nucleotides outside the gene matches: 11. This CDR3 spans 15 amino acids. The germline gives CDR1 SQVTM, CDR2 ANQGSEA. DNA for the CDR3: TGCAGCGTCACTAGCGGGGGGACGGGGGTTCATGAGCAGTTCTTC. Translated, it gives CSVTSGGTGVHEQFF.

The gene calls are TRBV7-2 and TRBJ2-1; a possible D gene is TRBD2 (5 bases). The germline CDR1 and CDR2 sequences are SGHTA and FQGNSA. V was shortened by 1 base and J by 4 bases, with 14 bases between the two germline ends. This CDR3 has 16 residues. In nucleotides, the CDR3 is TGTGCCAGCAGCTTAGGGCGGGTATACCTTTACAATGAGCAGTTCTTC. Translation: CASSLGRVYLYNEQFF.

The chain links TRBV19 to TRBJ1-1; D perhaps matches TRBD1 (6 bases). Germline V gene lookup returns CDR1 LNHDA and CDR2 SQIVND (reference sequence). The CDR3 has 12 residues. The V end was cut by 7 bases, the J end by 1 base, with 7 bases between. DNA for the CDR3: TGTGCCAGTATACAGGGGAACACTGAAGCTTTCTTT. It yields the protein CASIQGNTEAFF.

This clone was recorded once. The rearrangement uses TRBV4-1 and TRBJ1-2; 7 bases fit TRBD1. The CDR3 loop spans 15 amino acids. Looked up from germline, CDR1 is MGHRA and CDR2 is YSYEKL. Germline trimming cut 5 bases from V and 3 bases from J; bases unmatched to any gene: 9. For the CDR3, the DNA is TGCGCCAGCAGCGCAGGACTACAGGGGTACTATGGCTACACCTTC. The encoded protein is CASSAGLQGYYGYTF.

Concerning this clone itself: One junction end disagrees with the germline gene, perhaps due to a read error. This chain joins TRBV18 and TRBJ2-3, with 7 positions matching TRBD2. CDR1 KGHSH and CDR2 LQKENI come from the germline V gene. The CDR3 is 16 amino acids. This chain's CDR3 is CASSPRRAGTTDTQYF. CDR3 in DNA: TGTGCCAGCTCCCCACGGAGAGCGGGAACCACAGATACGCAGTATTTT. Based on the CDR3 plus reference TRBV18 and TRBJ2-3, the full variable domain is NAGVMQNPRHLVRRRGQEARLRCSPMKGHSHVYWYRQLPEEGLKFMVYLQKENIIDESGMPKERFSAEFPKEGPSILRIQQVVRGDSAAYFCASSPRRAGTTDTQYFGPGTRLTVL.

The chain combines TRBV10-2 with TRBJ1-5; D ambiguous. Per germline, CDR1 WSHSY and CDR2 SAAADI. Trimming shortened V by 1 base and J by 3 bases, and 7 bases separated the two germline ends. CDR3 length equals 14 residues. CDR3 in DNA: TGCGCCAGCAGTGAGTTTTTACCCAATCAGCCCCAGCATTTT. Its translation is CASSEFLPNQPQHF.